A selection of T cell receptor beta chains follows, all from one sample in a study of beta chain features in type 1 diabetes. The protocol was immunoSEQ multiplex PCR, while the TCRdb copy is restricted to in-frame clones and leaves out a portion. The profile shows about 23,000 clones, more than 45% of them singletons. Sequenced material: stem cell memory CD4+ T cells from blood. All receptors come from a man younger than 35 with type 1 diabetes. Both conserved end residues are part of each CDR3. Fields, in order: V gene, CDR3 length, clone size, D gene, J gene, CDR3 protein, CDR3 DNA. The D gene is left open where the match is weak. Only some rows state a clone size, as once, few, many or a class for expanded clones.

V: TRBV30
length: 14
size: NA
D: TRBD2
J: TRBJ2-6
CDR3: CAGQLAAGANVLTF
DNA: TGTGCCGGACAACTAGCGGCTGGGGCCAACGTCCTGACTTTC

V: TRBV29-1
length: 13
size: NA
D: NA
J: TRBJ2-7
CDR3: CSVAGFHSYEQYF
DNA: TGCAGCGTTGCAGGGTTTCACTCCTACGAGCAGTACTTC

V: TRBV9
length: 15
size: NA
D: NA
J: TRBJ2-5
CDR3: CASSVGGVMEETQYF
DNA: TGTGCCAGCAGCGTAGGGGGGGTGATGGAAGAGACCCAGTACTTC

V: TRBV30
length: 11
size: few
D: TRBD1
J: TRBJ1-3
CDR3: CAHGQGFTIYF
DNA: TGTGCCCACGGACAGGGATTCACCATATATTTT

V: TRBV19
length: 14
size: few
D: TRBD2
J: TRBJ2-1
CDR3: CASGEAGVIHEQFF
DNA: TGTGCCAGTGGGGAGGCGGGAGTAATACATGAGCAGTTCTTC

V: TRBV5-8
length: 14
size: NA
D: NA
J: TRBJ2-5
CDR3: CASSRASESETQYF
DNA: TGTGCCAGCAGCAGGGCTAGCGAGTCGGAGACCCAGTACTTC

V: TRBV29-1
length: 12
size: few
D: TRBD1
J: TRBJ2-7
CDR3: CSAAWTGGEQYF
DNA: TGCAGCGCCGCGTGGACAGGGGGCGAGCAGTACTTC

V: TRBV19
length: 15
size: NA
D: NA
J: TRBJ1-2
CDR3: CASSILTGANYGYTF
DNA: TGTGCCAGTAGTATCTTAACAGGAGCTAACTATGGCTACACCTTC

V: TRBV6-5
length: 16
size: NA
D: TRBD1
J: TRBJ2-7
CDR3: CASSYKSGQGSYEQYF
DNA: TGTGCCAGCAGTTACAAATCGGGACAGGGTTCCTACGAGCAGTACTTC

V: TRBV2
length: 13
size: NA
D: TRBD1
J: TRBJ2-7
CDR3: CASRGTDYYEQYF
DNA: TGTGCCAGCAGGGGGACAGACTACTACGAGCAGTACTTC

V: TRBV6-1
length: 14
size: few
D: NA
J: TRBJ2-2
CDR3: CATPLTPNTGELFF
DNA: TGTGCCACCCCCTTGACACCGAACACCGGGGAGCTGTTTTTT

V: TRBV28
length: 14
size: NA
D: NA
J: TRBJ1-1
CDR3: CASSGPLGGEEAFF
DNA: TGTGCCAGCAGCGGACCACTTGGGGGGGAGGAAGCTTTCTTT

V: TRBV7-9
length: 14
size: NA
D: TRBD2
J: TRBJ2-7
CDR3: CASTPGGGPYEQYF
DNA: TGTGCCAGCACCCCGGGGGGGGGCCCCTACGAGCAGTACTTC

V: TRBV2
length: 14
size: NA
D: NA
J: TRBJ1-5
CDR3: CASSEMVVSQPQHF
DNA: TGTGCCAGCAGTGAAATGGTGGTAAGCCAGCCCCAGCATTTT

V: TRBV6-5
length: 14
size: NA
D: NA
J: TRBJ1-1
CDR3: CASKRGTTNTEAFF
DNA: TGTGCCAGCAAGCGGGGGACAACGAACACTGAAGCTTTCTTT

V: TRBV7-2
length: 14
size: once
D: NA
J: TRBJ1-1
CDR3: CASSPRREGTEAFF
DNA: TGTGCCAGCAGTCCTCGCAGGGAGGGCACTGAAGCTTTCTTT